What follows are 7 T cell receptor beta chains derived from one specimen sequenced in a study of blood T cells in healthy people across ages. With a J-beta primer mix and a sample-barcoded 5' primer, a second PCR ran about 7 to 11 cycles. One entry per CDR3 protein, called by TCRdb with MiXCR from the 5' RACE reads. The data contain hundreds of thousands of distinct CDR3 sequences, roughly 60% of them seen just once; the ten biggest clones take up 22%. Sequencing was done on a sample of blood. The receptors stem from a man under 40 in good health.

The chain carries TRBV4-3 and TRBJ2-3, with no clear D. V dropped 0 bases and J dropped 4 bases, with 5 bases sitting between them. The CDR3 has 13 amino acids. Germline values: CDR1 LGHNA, CDR2 YSLEER. CDR3 amino acids: CASSQDSPDTQYF. CDR3 in DNA: TGCGCCAGCAGCCAAGATTCTCCAGATACGCAGTATTTT.

This clonotype was counted between two and nine times. This chain uses TRBV20-1 with TRBJ2-5, with 12 bases identical to TRBD2. The CDR3 covers 18 residues. V shed 4 bases, J shed 3 bases, and the junction held 15 bases outside the gene matches. Germline V gene data show CDR1 as DFQATT and CDR2 as SNEGSKA (reference sequence). CDR3 amino acids: CSAKSLAGGTNLEETQYF. CDR3 bases: TGCAGTGCTAAGTCTCTAGCGGGGGGGACAAACTTAGAAGAGACCCAGTACTTC.

This sequence joins TRBV10-3 and TRBJ2-1; 11 bases are a match to TRBD1. The junction had 10 bases not matched to a gene; V was cut back by 4 bases and J by 8 bases. The CDR3 is made up of 16 amino acids. Germline V gene lookup returns CDR1 ENHRY and CDR2 SYGVKD. This CDR3 is CAISGVGQGVGYEQFF. CDR3 in DNA: TGTGCCATCAGTGGTGTGGGACAGGGGGTAGGCTATGAGCAGTTCTTC.

The chain recombines TRBV6-2 or TRBV6-3 with TRBJ2-7; 9 bases map to TRBD2. The CDR3 contains 15 residues. Germline values: CDR1 MNHEY, CDR2 SVGEGT. J lost 2 bases, V lost 5 bases, and 7 bases had no gene match. The CDR3 DNA reads as TGTGCCAGCAGTACTATAGCGGGAGATCCCTACGAGCAGTACTTC. Translating it yields CASSTIAGDPYEQYF.

The chain joins TRBV14 to TRBJ2-3, with 10 bases aligning to TRBD2. V was pared by 2 bases and J by 8 bases, with 10 bases of the junction left unmatched. The CDR3 runs to 16 residues. Germline V CDR1 and CDR2: SGHDN, FVKESK. Here the CDR3 DNA reads TGTGCCAGCAGCCAATTGAAGTCTAGCGGGAGAATTACGCAGTATTTT. Protein product: CASSQLKSSGRITQYF.

The V and J genes are TRBV14 and TRBJ2-5, with D possibly matching TRBD1 (5 bases). The DNA end favors TRBJ2-7, so the J call may be wrong. The CDR3 is made up of 14 amino acids. Germline lookup yields CDR1 SGHDN and CDR2 FVKESK. In nucleotides, the CDR3 is TGTGCCAGCGCACCTTTAGACAGACCCTACGAGCAGTACTTC. Its protein is CASAPLDRPYEQYF.

This clonotype turned up a few times. The V call is TRBV2, the J call TRBJ2-7; TRBD2 is a possible D gene (5 bases). In germline, CDR1 is SNHLY, CDR2 FYNNEI. This CDR3 has 13 residues. Trimming shortened V by 11 bases and J by 0 bases, and 14 bases separated the two germline ends. This chain's CDR3 is CAHGFRDSYEQYF. The CDR3 region has the DNA TGTGCCCACGGGTTCCGGGACTCCTACGAGCAGTACTTC. The whole variable domain, filled in from reference TRBV2 and TRBJ2-7, reads EPEVTQTPSHQVTQMGQEVILRCVPISNHLYFYWYRQILGQKVEFLVSFYNNEISEKSEIFDDQFSVERPDGSNFTLKIRSTKLEDSAMYFCAHGFRDSYEQYFGPGTRLTVT.